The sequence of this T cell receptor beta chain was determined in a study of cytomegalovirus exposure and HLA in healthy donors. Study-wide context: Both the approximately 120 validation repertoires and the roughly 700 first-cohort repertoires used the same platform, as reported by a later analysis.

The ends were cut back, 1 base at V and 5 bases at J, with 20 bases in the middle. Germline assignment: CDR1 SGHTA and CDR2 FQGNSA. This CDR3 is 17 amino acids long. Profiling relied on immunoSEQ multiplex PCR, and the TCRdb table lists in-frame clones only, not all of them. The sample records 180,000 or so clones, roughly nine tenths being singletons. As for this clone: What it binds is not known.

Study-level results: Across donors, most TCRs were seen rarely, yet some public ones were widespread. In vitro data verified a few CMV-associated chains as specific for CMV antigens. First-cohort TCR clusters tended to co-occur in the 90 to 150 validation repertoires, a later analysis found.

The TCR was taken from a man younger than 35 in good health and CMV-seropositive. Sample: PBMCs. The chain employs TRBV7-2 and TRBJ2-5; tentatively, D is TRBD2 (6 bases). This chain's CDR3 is CASSLGRFGGSGETQYF. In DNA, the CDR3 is TGTGCCAGCAGCTTAGGCCGGTTCGGGGGATCCGGGGAGACCCAGTACTTC.